The 16 T cell receptor beta chains below come from one sample, sequenced in a study of technical replicates of blood from four donors. Some clones are missing from TCRdb's copy, which holds only in-frame ones; the method was immunoSEQ multiplex PCR. The data show about 88,000 clones, with around 90% seen just once and roughly 0.25% held by the top ten. Source material: T cells isolated from PBMCs. The receptor set was obtained from a human donor in good health.

The V gene is TRBV30, the J gene TRBJ1-5, with D uncertain. The CDR3 contains 12 residues. Trimming removed 0 bases from V and 6 bases from J, with 6 bases in between. CDR1 is GTSNPN and CDR2 is SVGIG in the germline V gene (reference sequence). DNA of the CDR3: TGTGCCTGGAGTGTACGAGGTCAGCCCCAGCATTTT. It specifies CAWSVRGQPQHF.

V and J are TRBV5-1 and TRBJ2-3, with 9 bases fitting TRBD2. Trimming cost V 4 bases and J 2 bases; bases outside gene matches: 11. CDR1 SGHRS and CDR2 YFSETQ come from the germline V gene. The CDR3 is 17 residues long. The CDR3 reads CASSRVASGIPTDTQYF. In DNA, the CDR3 is TGCGCCAGCAGCCGGGTGGCTAGCGGGATCCCCACAGATACGCAGTATTTT.

The chain joins TRBV5-1 to TRBJ1-1; 7 positions agree with TRBD1. CDR3 length equals 16 residues. Losses at the gene ends were 2 bases for V and 1 base for J; bases not matched to a gene: 8. Per the germline V gene, CDR1 is SGHRS and CDR2 is YFSETQ. The CDR3, as DNA: TGCGCCAGCAGCTTAGGCTACAGGGGAGAGAACACTGAAGCTTTCTTT. Its protein product is CASSLGYRGENTEAFF. The entire variable domain, with the rest obtained from reference TRBV5-1 and TRBJ1-1, is as follows: KAGVTQTPRYLIKTRGQQVTLSCSPISGHRSVSWYQQTPGQGLQFLFEYFSETQRNKGNFPGRFSGRQFSNSRSEMNVSTLELGDSALYLCASSLGYRGENTEAFFGQGTRLTVV.

This rearrangement joins TRBV7-9 to TRBJ2-7; the match to TRBD2 covers 13 bases. The length of the CDR3 is 14 residues. V was pared by 3 bases and J by 5 bases, with 1 base of the junction left unmatched. Germline CDR1 and CDR2: SEHNR and FQNEAQ (reference sequence). The CDR3 spells CASSFGLAGDEQYF. The CDR3 DNA is TGTGCCAGCAGCTTCGGACTAGCGGGAGACGAGCAGTACTTC.

The chain has TRBV6-1 and TRBJ2-1; 7 nucleotides align to TRBD1. This CDR3 is 13 amino acids long. The germline gives CDR1 MNHNS, CDR2 SASEGT. The J segment lost 9 bases and the V segment lost 6 bases, leaving 8 bases of the junction unmatched. The CDR3 reads CASRETGVGEQFF. CDR3 coding DNA: TGTGCCAGCAGAGAAACAGGGGTAGGTGAGCAGTTCTTC.

The chain couples TRBV27 to TRBJ1-1; D is uncertain. Germline CDR1 is MNHEY and CDR2 is SMNVEV (reference sequence). Trimming took off 2 bases at V and 1 base at J, with 8 bases between the two ends. This CDR3 region has 14 residues. In DNA, the CDR3 is TGTGCCAGCAGTTTAGCTATTGAGAACACTGAAGCTTTCTTT. Translated, it gives CASSLAIENTEAFF.

Notes on this clone: This same CDR3 is encoded by further DNA sequences in the sample. This chain uses TRBV18 with TRBJ2-5; D not resolved. The length of the CDR3 is 11 residues. With 3 bases removed from V and 5 bases from J, the gap between germline ends came to 4 bases. Germline values: CDR1 KGHSH, CDR2 LQKENI. Here the CDR3 reads CASSPGETQYF. The CDR3 region has the DNA TGTGCCAGCTCACCGGGCGAGACCCAGTACTTC.

This clone has only a few counts. Written as DNA, the CDR3 is TGTGCCAGCAGCTTATTTGGGGGAGGGTCTGAAGCTTTCTTT. Amino acid sequence: CASSLFGGGSEAFF. The chain is built from TRBV7-9 and TRBJ1-1; D possibly corresponds to TRBD1 (5 bases). Per germline, CDR1 SEHNR and CDR2 FQNEAQ (reference sequence). The CDR3 covers 14 residues. Trimming cost V 2 bases and J 6 bases, with 13 bases left between them.

The rearrangement joins TRBV5-4 to TRBJ2-7; 7 nucleotides match TRBD2. CDR3 length: 15 residues. Germline V lookup: CDR1 SGHNT, CDR2 YYREEE (reference sequence). With V trimmed by 0 bases and J by 7 bases, 10 bases remained unmatched. The CDR3: CASSLAGGGPREQYF. In nucleotides, the CDR3 is TGTGCCAGCAGCTTGGCTGGGGGAGGGCCGCGGGAGCAGTACTTC.

This chain connects TRBV7-8 to TRBJ1-3, with D possibly matching TRBD1 (5 bases). Germline loops: CDR1 SGHVS, CDR2 FQNEAQ. Trimming took 6 bases from V and 0 from J, leaving 9 bases between them. The CDR3 is made up of 14 amino acids. The CDR3 loop reads CASRTGVSGNTIYF. The CDR3 nucleotides read TGTGCCAGCAGAACGGGGGTCTCTGGAAACACCATATATTTT.

The gene calls are TRBV5-1 and TRBJ2-4; D gene ambiguous. From germline, CDR1 is SGHRS and CDR2 YFSETQ. This CDR3 has 13 amino acids. Deletions cut 1 base from V and 6 bases from J, with 8 bases between. CDR3: CASSLLASNIQYF. The CDR3 nucleotides are TGCGCCAGCAGCTTGTTGGCTTCAAACATTCAGTACTTC.

V and J are TRBV6-5 and TRBJ2-3; TRBD1 might be the D (5 bases). V was clipped by 10 bases and J by 3 bases, with 8 bases between them. Germline V lookup: CDR1 MNHEY, CDR2 SVGAGI. The length of the CDR3 is 11 residues. CDR3 sequence reads: CATQGTDTQYF. In nucleotides, the CDR3 is TGTGCCACCCAGGGAACAGATACGCAGTATTTT.

This chain connects TRBV28 to TRBJ1-2, with D tentatively TRBD1 (5 bases). Germline CDR1 MDHEN, CDR2 SYDVKM. The V gene lost 5 bases and the J gene lost 3 bases, with 16 bases spanning the gap. The CDR3 loop spans 15 amino acids. The CDR3 loop is CASSAGMGRDYGYTF. In DNA form, the CDR3 reads TGTGCCAGCAGTGCTGGTATGGGGCGCGACTATGGCTACACCTTC.

The chain has TRBV14 and TRBJ2-7; D is perhaps TRBD1 (5 bases). V shed 2 bases and J shed 2 bases, with 16 bases lying between them. The germline V gene has CDR1 SGHDN and CDR2 FVKESK. CDR3 length: 16 residues. The DNA for the CDR3 is TGTGCCAGCAGCCAACTGACCCAGGGAAACCCCTACGAGCAGTACTTC. This gives the protein CASSQLTQGNPYEQYF. Together with reference TRBV14 and TRBJ2-7, the CDR3 gives the full variable domain: EAGVTQFPSHSVIEKGQTVTLRCDPISGHDNLYWYRRVMGKEIKFLLHFVKESKQDESGMPNNRFLAERTGGTYSTLKVQPAELEDSGVYFCASSQLTQGNPYEQYFGPGTRLTVT.

This chain uses TRBV28 with TRBJ2-7; D is possibly TRBD1 (7 bases). The CDR3 sequence is 15 residues long. Germline V CDR1 and CDR2: MDHEN, SYDVKM. Trimming removed 6 bases from V and 5 bases from J, with 20 bases in between. CDR3 bases: TGTGCCAGCAGCCTACCGACAGGGACTGACCACGAGCAGTACTTC. It encodes CASSLPTGTDHEQYF.

This chain links TRBV27 with TRBJ2-7; D might be TRBD2 (5 bases). From germline, CDR1 is MNHEY and CDR2 SMNVEV (reference sequence). The CDR3 runs to 18 residues. Trimming took 6 bases from V and 0 from J, leaving 24 bases between them. The CDR3 region is CASSFKRFPGLSSYEQYF. DNA of the CDR3: TGTGCCAGCAGCTTCAAGCGCTTCCCGGGATTGAGCTCCTACGAGCAGTACTTC.